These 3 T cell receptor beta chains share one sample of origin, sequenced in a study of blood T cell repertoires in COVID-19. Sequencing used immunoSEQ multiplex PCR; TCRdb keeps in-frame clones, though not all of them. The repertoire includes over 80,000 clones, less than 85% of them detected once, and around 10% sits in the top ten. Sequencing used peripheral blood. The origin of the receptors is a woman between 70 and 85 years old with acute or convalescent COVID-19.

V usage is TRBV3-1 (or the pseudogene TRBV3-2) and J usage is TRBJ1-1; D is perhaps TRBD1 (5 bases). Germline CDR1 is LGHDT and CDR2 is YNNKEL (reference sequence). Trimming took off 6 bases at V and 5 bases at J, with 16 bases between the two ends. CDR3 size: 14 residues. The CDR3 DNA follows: TGTGCCAGCAGTTATCGCGGGGGGGGAACTGAAGCTTTCTTT. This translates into CASSYRGGGTEAFF.

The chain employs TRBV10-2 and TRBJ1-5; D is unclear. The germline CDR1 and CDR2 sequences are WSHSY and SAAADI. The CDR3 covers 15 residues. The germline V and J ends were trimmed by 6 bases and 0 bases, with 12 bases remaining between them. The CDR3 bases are TGCGCCAGCAGGATGGGCGGACTTAGCAATCAGCCCCAGCATTTT. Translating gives CASRMGGLSNQPQHF.

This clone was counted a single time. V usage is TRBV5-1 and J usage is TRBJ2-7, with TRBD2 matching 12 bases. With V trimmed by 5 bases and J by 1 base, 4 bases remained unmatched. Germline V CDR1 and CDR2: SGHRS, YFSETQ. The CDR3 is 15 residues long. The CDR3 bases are TGCGCCAGCAGACTTACTAGCGGGGGGTCCTACGAGCAGTACTTC. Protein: CASRLTSGGSYEQYF.